This T cell receptor beta chain was observed in a study of T cell responses to AZD1222 COVID-19 vaccine. Profiling relied on immunoSEQ multiplex PCR, and the TCRdb table lists in-frame clones only, not all of them. The sample holds about 90,000 clones, around 87% seen once. Germline CDR1 is SNHLY and CDR2 is FYNNEI. J was trimmed by 2 bases and V by 5 bases; bases with no gene match: 13. The CDR3 sequence is 17 residues long. The sample consisted of peripheral blood, taken 28 days after the second AZD1222 dose. This chain connects TRBV2 to TRBJ2-3, with TRBD2 matching over 7 bases. The clonotype was recovered from an adult who received the AZD1222 COVID-19 vaccine. In DNA, the CDR3 is TGTGCCAGCAGTTACAGCGGGACGAGTAGGGCCACAGATACGCAGTATTTT. Translation gives CASSYSGTSRATDTQYF.